This T cell receptor (beta chain) was retrieved from a study of shared clonotypes between healthy human individuals. Findings of the study overall: As a rule, naive subsets had a larger estimated richness than memory subsets. Blood was the only sampled material, and tissue repertoires likely differ.

In the original workflow: From ImmunoSEQ came sequences covering only the junction and carrying no quality scores, so filtering differed. Measured with immunoSEQ multiplex PCR; TCRdb has only the in-frame clones, and not every one. V and J calls and clone size follow that table, whereas D and trimming were derived from the DNA. The sample lists millions of clones, roughly 94% occurring once. Donors, without exception, were Caucasian adults residing in Nashville, Tennessee. On this clone: Antigen specificity is unknown.

The origin of this receptor is a man aged 18 to 30 in good health. Sequencing input: naive CD4+ T cells sorted from blood. Subset noted: CD45RA+ positively selected.

CDR3 sequence: CASSPDRGRNYGYTF. CDR3 DNA sequence: TGTGCCAGCAGTCCTGACAGGGGACGGAACTATGGCTACACCTTC. The chain couples TRBV27 to TRBJ1-2; TRBD1 agrees at 8 bases. This CDR3 has 15 amino acids. Germline trimming cut 5 bases from V and 2 bases from J; bases unmatched to any gene: 7. Germline V gene lookup returns CDR1 MNHEY and CDR2 SMNVEV (reference sequence).